Below are 18 T cell receptor beta chains sequenced from a single sample in a study of metastatic and nonmetastatic thyroid tumors. Until they underwent thyroid surgery, no patient had received any treatment. TCRdb re-called the PCR reads through MiXCR. The sample has about 20,000 clones, 16% seen once. Sequencing was performed on tumor tissue. All receptors derive from a female donor with papillary thyroid cancer or a benign thyroid nodule (not recorded which). Some clones in this sample may be carry-over from other donors' samples.

This clone was found many times. The chain recombines TRBV11-2 with TRBJ2-1; no definite D call. V was cut by 4 bases and J by 7 bases, with 11 bases left in between. The CDR3 extends over 13 amino acids. Germline values: CDR1 SGHAT, CDR2 FQNNGV. The CDR3 region has the DNA TGTGCCAGCAGCTATTCGGAAGGGAATGAGCAGTTCTTC. Its protein is CASSYSEGNEQFF.

This clone was detected many times. V gene TRBV5-6 combines with J gene TRBJ2-1, with a tentative D call TRBD2 (6 bases). The V end lost 7 bases, the J end lost 9 bases, and 11 bases lay between the germline ends. The CDR3 has 11 amino acids. In germline, CDR1 is SGHDT, CDR2 YYEEEE. Here the CDR3 DNA reads TGTGCCAGCTTTGGAGGGGCTGAGCAGTTCTTC. Protein: CASFGGAEQFF. Based on the CDR3 plus reference TRBV5-6 and TRBJ2-1, the full variable domain is DAGVTQSPTHLIKTRGQQVTLRCSPKSGHDTVSWYQQALGQGPQFIFQYYEEEERQRGNFPDRFSGHQFPNYSSELNVNALLLGDSALYLCASFGGAEQFFGPGTRLTVL.

This clone was counted ten times or more. The chain is built from TRBV9 and TRBJ1-4; D is undetermined. Per germline, CDR1 SGDLS and CDR2 YYNGEE. Trimming removed 1 base from V and 3 bases from J, with 10 bases in between. This CDR3 region has 15 residues. Here the CDR3 reads CASSVTWGANEKLFF. For the CDR3, the DNA is TGTGCCAGCAGCGTAACTTGGGGTGCTAATGAAAAACTGTTTTTT.

Concerning this clone: One end of the junction does not line up with germline, which may come from a read error. The CDR3 DNA sequence: TGCGCCAGCAGCTTGGCGTTGGGCGCTGGTGCCAACGTCCTGACTTTC. This sequence encodes CASSLALGAGANVLTF. The V and J genes are TRBV5-1 and TRBJ2-6; D is unresolved. Looked up from germline, CDR1 is SGHRS and CDR2 is YFSETQ. This CDR3 comprises 16 residues.

Worth noting for this clone: Being one base from a much bigger clone, this may be a read error. J is TRBJ1-4 and V is TRBV2; the match to TRBD1 covers 8 bases. This CDR3 contains 17 residues. Germline-derived CDR1 and CDR2 are SNHLY and FYNNEI. In DNA, the CDR3 is TGTGCCAGCACCGCCGGGGACAGGATAACAACTAATGAAAAACTGGTTTTT. It yields the protein CASTAGDRITTNEKLVF. Filled out from reference TRBV2 and TRBJ1-4, the complete variable domain reads EPEVTQTPSHQVTQMGQEVILRCVPISNHLYFYWYRQILGQKVEFLVSFYNNEISEKSEIFDDQFSVERPDGSNFTLKIRSTKLEDSAMYFCASTAGDRITTNEKLVFGSGTQLSVL.

This clone was counted between two and nine times. A much larger clonotype is one base distant, so this may be a read error. The genes are TRBV5-6 and TRBJ1-2; D is unclear. CDR1 SGHDT and CDR2 YYEEEE come from the germline V gene. The CDR3 covers 13 residues. Trimming pared 4 bases from V and 4 bases from J, leaving 11 bases between. CDR3 bases: TGTGCCAGCAGCCATAGTCTTGGCTATGGCTACACCTTC. Protein: CASSHSLGYGYTF.

This sequence joins TRBV6-1 and TRBJ2-7; 8 bases are shared with TRBD1. CDR1 is MNHNS and CDR2 is SASEGT in the germline V gene. V was clipped by 6 bases and J by 3 bases; unmatched bases: 7. The CDR3 spans 14 residues. The CDR3 DNA is TGTGCCAGCAGAGATGACAGGGGTCGCTACGAGCAGTACTTC. This translates into CASRDDRGRYEQYF.

V gene TRBV27 combines with J gene TRBJ2-7; D not resolved. The V end was cut by 5 bases, the J end by 6 bases, with 11 bases between. CDR1 is MNHEY, CDR2 SMNVEV, per germline (reference sequence). The CDR3 length is 12 residues. Here the CDR3 DNA reads TGTGCCAGCAGTCTCGGTCCGGGCGAGCAGTACTTC. Encoded protein: CASSLGPGEQYF.

This clone was seen repeatedly, ten times or more. The J gene is TRBJ1-6, the V gene TRBV20-1, with D possibly matching TRBD1 (5 bases). Germline assignment: CDR1 DFQATT and CDR2 SNEGSKA (reference sequence). The CDR3 sequence is 14 residues long. V was shortened by 1 base and J by 5 bases, with 9 bases between the two germline ends. The CDR3 loop is CSARGGIHNSPLHF. CDR3 nucleotide sequence: TGCAGTGCTAGAGGGGGGATACATAATTCACCCCTCCACTTT.

In this sample, this clone turned up many times. This rearrangement joins TRBV4-2 to TRBJ2-1; D uncertain. Germline-derived CDR1 and CDR2 are LGHNA and YNFKEQ. The CDR3 consists of 14 residues. Trimming shortened V by 4 bases and J by 0 bases, and 7 bases separated the two germline ends. DNA for the CDR3: TGTGCCAGCAGCCCCTTGGTCTCCTACAATGAGCAGTTCTTC. Protein sequence: CASSPLVSYNEQFF.

This clone came up many times. Germline and junction disagree at one end, which may indicate a read error. This same CDR3 is encoded by further DNA sequences in the sample. This chain connects TRBV27 to TRBJ1-2; D is unclear. Germline V CDR1 and CDR2: MNHEY, SMNVEV (reference sequence). This CDR3 comprises 13 residues. The CDR3 is CASSLLGNDGYTF. The CDR3 DNA follows: TGTGCTAGCAGTTTATTGGGGAACGATGGCTACACCTTC.

This clone has a count of ten or more. The chain uses TRBV10-3 and TRBJ2-3; D might be TRBD2 (6 bases). Per the germline V gene, CDR1 is ENHRY and CDR2 is SYGVKD. Trimming cost V 3 bases and J 5 bases, with 12 bases left between them. This CDR3 region has 14 residues. CDR3 in DNA: TGTGCCATCAGTGAACAGTTCGGGGGAGATACGCAGTATTTT. Its protein is CAISEQFGGDTQYF.

This clone has at least ten counts. Being one base from a much bigger clone, this may be a read error. The sample carries other DNA sequences with the same CDR3. CDR3 bases: TGTGCCAGCACCCAGGGTAGAAGGAACACTGAAGCTTTCTTC. This translates into CASTQGRRNTEAFF. The chain recombines TRBV2 with TRBJ1-1; D may be TRBD1 (5 bases). CDR3 length: 14 residues. Germline V lookup: CDR1 SNHLY, CDR2 FYNNEI.

The V and J genes are TRBV30 and TRBJ1-2; 8 nucleotides align to TRBD1. Germline values: CDR1 GTSNPN, CDR2 SVGIG (reference sequence). The CDR3 extends over 13 amino acids. Trimming removed 3 bases from V and 4 bases from J; junction bases left unmatched: 4. The CDR3 here is CAWSMGQVYGYTF. The CDR3 bases are TGTGCCTGGAGCATGGGACAGGTCTATGGCTACACCTTC.

In this sample, this clone turned up many times. The chain employs TRBV20-1 and TRBJ2-1; 11 bases map to TRBD2. The CDR3 loop spans 15 amino acids. V was clipped by 5 bases and J by 5 bases; unmatched bases: 8. Germline CDR1 DFQATT, CDR2 SNEGSKA (reference sequence). DNA for the CDR3: TGCAGTGCTGGACTACTAGCGGGGGACGACAATGAGCAGTTCTTC. Translated, it gives CSAGLLAGDDNEQFF.

This clone was observed many times. The V and J genes are TRBV14 and TRBJ2-1; 7 bases are a match to TRBD1. Trimming took 3 bases from V and 1 from J; bases not matched to a gene: 9. CDR3 length: 17 amino acids. Germline assignment: CDR1 SGHDN and CDR2 FVKESK. Written as DNA, the CDR3 is TGTGCCAGCAGCCATGCTGACAGGGCTGGTTCCTACAATGAGCAGTTCTTC. Its translation: CASSHADRAGSYNEQFF. Using reference TRBV14 and TRBJ2-1 for the parts outside the CDR3, the full variable domain is EAGVTQFPSHSVIEKGQTVTLRCDPISGHDNLYWYRRVMGKEIKFLLHFVKESKQDESGMPNNRFLAERTGGTYSTLKVQPAELEDSGVYFCASSHADRAGSYNEQFFGPGTRLTVL.

This clone was seen many times. The V gene is TRBV4-1, the J gene TRBJ2-3; unclear D gene. There are 16 residues in the CDR3. Per the germline V gene, CDR1 is MGHRA and CDR2 is YSYEKL. Between the trimmed V and J ends, which lost 4 bases and 2 bases, there was a span of 16 bases. As DNA, the CDR3 is TGCGCCAGCAGCCCCATAGGCGCAGCCCACACAGATACGCAGTATTTT. Protein: CASSPIGAAHTDTQYF.

This clone is classed as medium-sized (0.01 to 0.1%). V gene TRBV6-2 or TRBV6-3 combines with J gene TRBJ1-3; D call uncertain. Germline CDR1 is MNHEY and CDR2 is SVGEGT. The CDR3 has 14 residues. Trimming left V 6 bases short and J 0 bases short, with 9 bases between. This CDR3 is CASRLYSSGNTIYF. DNA for the CDR3: TGTGCCAGCAGATTGTATTCCTCTGGAAACACCATATATTTT.